This TCR beta chain was observed in a study of blood T cell repertoires in COVID-19. Turning to the study itself: Material from acute and convalescent COVID-19 was sourced from the United States, Italy and Spain. Sources were T cells, B-cell-depleted T cells, or PBMCs; the material itself was cDNA or gDNA.

Original analysis: By means of reference gene primer amplification, nucleated cell counts were estimated. The data were produced by immunoSEQ multiplex PCR, yet TCRdb's version contains in-frame clones alone and is incomplete. That table gives V, J and clone size, and the DNA gave D and trimming. The repertoire includes about 53,000 clones, approximately 84% of them detected once, and around 15% sits in the top ten. Germline loops: CDR1 MNHEY, CDR2 SVGAGI. This CDR3 has 13 amino acids. Between the trimmed V and J ends, which lost 6 bases and 1 base, there was a span of 9 bases. The sequence derives from a human donor in a cohort sampled during active COVID-19. J is TRBJ1-1 and V is TRBV6-5; unclear D gene. The sample comprised peripheral blood. The CDR3 DNA reads as TGTGCCAGCAGAGCAGGAAGGAACACTGAAGCTTTCTTT. Translating gives CASRAGRNTEAFF.